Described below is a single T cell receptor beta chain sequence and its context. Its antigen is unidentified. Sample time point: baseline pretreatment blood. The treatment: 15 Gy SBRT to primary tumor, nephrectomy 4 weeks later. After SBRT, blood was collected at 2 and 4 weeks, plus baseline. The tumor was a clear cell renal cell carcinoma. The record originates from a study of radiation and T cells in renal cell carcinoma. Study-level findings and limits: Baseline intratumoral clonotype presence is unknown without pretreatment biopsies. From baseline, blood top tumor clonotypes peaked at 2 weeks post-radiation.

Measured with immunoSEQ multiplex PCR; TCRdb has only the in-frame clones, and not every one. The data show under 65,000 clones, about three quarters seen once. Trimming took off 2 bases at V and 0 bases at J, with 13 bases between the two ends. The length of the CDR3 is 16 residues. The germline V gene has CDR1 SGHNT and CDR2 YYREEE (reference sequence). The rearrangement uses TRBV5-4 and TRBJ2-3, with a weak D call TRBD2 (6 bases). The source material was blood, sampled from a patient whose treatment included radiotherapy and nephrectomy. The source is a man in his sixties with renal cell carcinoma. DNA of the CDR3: TGTGCCAGCAGCTTAATTAGCGGACCTAGCACAGATACGCAGTATTTT. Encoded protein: CASSLISGPSTDTQYF.